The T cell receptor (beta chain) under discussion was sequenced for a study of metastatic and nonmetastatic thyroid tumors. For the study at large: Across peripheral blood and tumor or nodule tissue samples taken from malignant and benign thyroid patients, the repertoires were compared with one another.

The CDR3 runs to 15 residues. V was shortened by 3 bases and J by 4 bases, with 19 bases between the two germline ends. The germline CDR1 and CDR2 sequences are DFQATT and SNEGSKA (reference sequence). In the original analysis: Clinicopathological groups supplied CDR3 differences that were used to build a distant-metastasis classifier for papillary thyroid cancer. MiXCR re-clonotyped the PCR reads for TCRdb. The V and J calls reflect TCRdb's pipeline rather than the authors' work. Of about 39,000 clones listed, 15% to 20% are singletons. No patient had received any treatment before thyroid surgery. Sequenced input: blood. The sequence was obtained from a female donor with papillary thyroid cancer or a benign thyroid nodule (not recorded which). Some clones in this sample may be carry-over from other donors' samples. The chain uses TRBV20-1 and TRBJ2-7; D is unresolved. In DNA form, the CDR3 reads TGCAGTGCTAGGGTCCCACAGTGTTTTGTATACGAGCAGTACTTC. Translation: CSARVPQCFVYEQYF.